The 20 T cell receptor beta chains in this list originate from one sample, sequenced in a study of CD8+CD57+ T cells in acquired aplastic anemia. Patients selected for sequencing had displayed CD8+CD57+ cell expansion by flow cytometry. Genomic DNA was employed as the template in profiling TCR beta VDJ and CDR3. TCRdb recomputed calls from the reads with MiXCR, one row per CDR3 protein. The profile covers approximately 180,000 distinct CDR3 sequences, with less than 65% appearing a single time and under 45% taken by the ten largest. Sequenced sample: sorted CD4+, CD8+, or CD8+CD57+ T cells (not recorded which) from PBMCs. All receptors come from a human donor with aplastic anemia.

In this sample, this clonotype turned up many times. The chain carries TRBV6-6 and TRBJ1-1, with D hard to call. With 7 bases removed from V and 8 bases from J, the gap between germline ends came to 14 bases. This CDR3 is 12 amino acids long. Germline CDR1 MNHNY, CDR2 SVGAGI (reference sequence). The CDR3 DNA sequence: TGTGCCAGCAACCTTAAAACAGAGGAAGCTTTCTTT. It yields the protein CASNLKTEEAFF.

The chain recombines TRBV4-1 with TRBJ2-1, with D perhaps given as TRBD1 or TRBD2 (5 bases each). Germline V CDR1 and CDR2: MGHRA, YSYEKL. Deletions cut 3 bases from V and 0 bases from J, with 15 bases between. This CDR3 region has 17 residues. CDR3 sequence: CASSHVDLGVSYNEQFF. In nucleotides, the CDR3 is TGCGCCAGCAGCCACGTCGACTTGGGGGTCTCCTACAATGAGCAGTTCTTC.

V usage is TRBV19 and J usage is TRBJ2-6; weak D call: TRBD2 (6 bases). Between the trimmed V and J ends, which lost 5 bases and 0 bases, there was a span of 11 bases. Per the germline V gene, CDR1 is LNHDA and CDR2 is SQIVND (reference sequence). The CDR3 consists of 16 residues. CDR3 region: CASSPGLSSGANVLTF. The CDR3 nucleotides are TGTGCCAGTAGTCCGGGACTTAGCTCTGGGGCCAACGTCCTGACTTTC.

The V and J genes are TRBV7-9 and TRBJ1-1; D remains unclear. The germline V gene has CDR1 SEHNR and CDR2 FQNEAQ (reference sequence). The CDR3 covers 13 residues. Trimming removed 1 base at V and 4 bases at J, with 7 bases between. CDR3 in DNA: TGTGCCAGCAGCTTAGGGGCGACCACTGAAGCTTTCTTT. Translation gives CASSLGATTEAFF.

This clonotype rates as medium-sized. The chain joins TRBV2 to TRBJ2-7, with TRBD2 as a possible D gene (5 bases). The CDR3 runs 12 residues. V lost 6 bases to trimming and J lost 3 bases, with 9 bases between them. The V gene's germline CDR1 is SNHLY and CDR2 FYNNEI. CDR3 DNA sequence: TGTGCCAGCAGGACGGGGTACTACGAGCAGTACTTC. Protein sequence: CASRTGYYEQYF.

This clonotype was observed a few times. The V call is TRBV10-2, the J call TRBJ1-1; D may be TRBD1 (6 bases). Deletions cut 3 bases from V and 3 bases from J, with 8 bases between. This CDR3 is built from 13 residues. Germline lookup yields CDR1 WSHSY and CDR2 SAAADI. The CDR3 sequence is CASSEQGYTEAFF. CDR3 sequence (DNA): TGCGCCAGCAGTGAACAGGGCTACACTGAAGCTTTCTTT.

This clonotype was detected many times. The J gene is TRBJ2-2, the V gene TRBV20-1, with D unresolved. Trimming cost V 0 bases and J 5 bases, with 7 bases left between them. Germline values: CDR1 DFQATT, CDR2 SNEGSKA (reference sequence). The length of the CDR3 is 13 residues. CDR3 DNA: TGCAGTGCTAGAGAATCCCTTACCGGGGAGCTGTTTTTT. Its protein product is CSARESLTGELFF.

The chain combines TRBV9 with TRBJ1-1; D is possibly TRBD1 (5 bases). Germline V gene lookup returns CDR1 SGDLS and CDR2 YYNGEE. The V and J ends lost 3 bases and 6 bases respectively, with 9 bases between them. The CDR3 has 12 amino acids. In nucleotides, the CDR3 is TGTGCCAGCAGCGCGAGAGGGGCTGAAGCTTTCTTT. Translating it yields CASSARGAEAFF.

This clonotype was counted only a few times. The CDR3 is CSVEGVPEQFF. The CDR3 coding sequence is TGCAGCGTTGAAGGGGTTCCTGAGCAGTTCTTC. This chain connects TRBV29-1 to TRBJ2-1; D unclear. In germline, CDR1 is SQVTM, CDR2 ANQGSEA. Between the trimmed V and J ends, which lost 1 base and 9 bases, there was a span of 7 bases. The CDR3 covers 11 residues.

This clonotype was seen ten or more times. The chain carries TRBV9 and TRBJ2-5; D tentatively fits TRBD1 or TRBD2 (6 bases each). This CDR3 is built from 14 residues. Germline V CDR1 and CDR2: SGDLS, YYNGEE. V was clipped by 6 bases and J by 2 bases, with 14 bases between them. The CDR3 DNA reads TGTGCCAGCACCTCAACAGGGACTCAAGAGACCCAGTACTTC. It specifies CASTSTGTQETQYF.

In the case of this clonotype: Given a much more abundant clone one base away, this may be a read error. This chain uses TRBV5-1 with TRBJ2-1; D may correspond to TRBD1 or TRBD2 (5 bases each). Germline CDR1 reads SGHRS; CDR2 reads YFSETQ. CDR3 length equals 14 residues. CDR3 protein: CASSLEGAGNGQFF. For the CDR3, the DNA is TGCGCCAGCAGCTTGGAAGGGGCCGGGAATGGGCAGTTCTTC.

The rearrangement joins TRBV5-1 to TRBJ2-3; D unclear. Germline assignment: CDR1 SGHRS and CDR2 YFSETQ. The V gene lost 2 bases and the J gene lost 8 bases, with 6 bases spanning the gap. There are 11 residues in the CDR3. The CDR3 nucleotides are TGCGCCAGCAGCTTTTTAGGTACGCAGTATTTT. Its protein product is CASSFLGTQYF.

The chain combines TRBV5-5 with TRBJ1-6; 9 nucleotides line up with TRBD1. The CDR3 runs 17 residues. The germline CDR1 and CDR2 sequences are SGHKS and YYEKEE (reference sequence). Trimming at V came to 0 bases and at J to 7 bases, leaving 8 bases not matched to a gene. The chain's CDR3 is CASSLGYTGTGNSPLHF. The CDR3, as DNA: TGTGCCAGCAGCTTGGGGTACACCGGGACAGGGAATTCACCCCTCCACTTT.

The V and J genes are TRBV7-6 and TRBJ2-6; no reliable D call. CDR1 is SGHVS and CDR2 is FNYEAQ in the germline V gene. Trimming removed 6 bases from V and 4 bases from J, with 10 bases in between. The length of the CDR3 is 14 residues. DNA of the CDR3: TGTGCCAGCAGACCGTCGAGGGGGGCCAACGTCCTGACTTTC. It is translated as CASRPSRGANVLTF.

This clonotype has only one observation. The chain recombines TRBV24-1 with TRBJ2-1; a possible D gene is TRBD1 (5 bases). Germline CDR1 and CDR2: KGHDR and SFDVKD. Trimming shortened V by 5 bases and J by 2 bases, and 12 bases separated the two germline ends. The CDR3 is made up of 15 amino acids. DNA of the CDR3: TGTGCCACCAGTGTAGGCAGGGTACCCTACAATGAGCAGTTCTTC. Translation gives CATSVGRVPYNEQFF.

The chain employs TRBV6-1 and TRBJ1-1; D may be TRBD1 (5 bases). V shed 8 bases and J shed 5 bases, with 15 bases lying between them. The CDR3 runs 13 residues. Looked up from germline, CDR1 is MNHNS and CDR2 is SASEGT. The CDR3 region is CASYLRGVTEAFF. The CDR3 coding sequence is TGTGCCAGCTACCTTCGGGGGGTTACTGAAGCTTTCTTT.

This clonotype was seen only once. The V and J genes are TRBV24-1 and TRBJ2-5, with D maybe TRBD2 (7 bases). Germline loops: CDR1 KGHDR, CDR2 SFDVKD. The CDR3 is 16 residues long. The V gene lost 5 bases and the J gene lost 1 base, with 16 bases spanning the gap. As DNA, the CDR3 is TGTGCCACCAGTGCCCCCACTGGGGGGGCCCAAGAGACCCAGTACTTC. This encodes CATSAPTGGAQETQYF.

The chain employs TRBV19 and TRBJ2-5, with TRBD2 as a possible D gene (6 bases). The CDR3 length is 14 residues. Germline-derived CDR1 and CDR2 are LNHDA and SQIVND (reference sequence). Between the trimmed V and J ends, which lost 3 bases and 4 bases, there was a span of 12 bases. The CDR3 DNA sequence: TGTGCCAGTAGTATTCCGGGACTCCGAGAGACCCAGTACTTC. This gives the protein CASSIPGLRETQYF.

In its sample, this clonotype was seen many times. The V call is TRBV6-1, the J call TRBJ1-5; unclear D gene. Trimming pared 2 bases from V and 2 bases from J, leaving 19 bases between. Germline CDR1 and CDR2: MNHNS and SASEGT. The CDR3 is 18 residues long. The CDR3 DNA is TGTGCCAGCAGTGAACGACGCCCCTGGGAGGACGGCAATCAGCCCCAGCATTTT. Protein sequence: CASSERRPWEDGNQPQHF.

V usage is TRBV12-5 and J usage is TRBJ1-1, with 7 bases matching TRBD1. The germline CDR1 and CDR2 sequences are LGHNT and FRNRAP. The CDR3 loop spans 14 amino acids. The V and J ends lost 5 bases and 3 bases, in that order; junction bases with no gene match: 6. The chain's CDR3 is CASGQDREDTEAFF. The DNA for the CDR3 is TGTGCTAGTGGTCAAGACAGGGAGGACACTGAAGCTTTCTTT.